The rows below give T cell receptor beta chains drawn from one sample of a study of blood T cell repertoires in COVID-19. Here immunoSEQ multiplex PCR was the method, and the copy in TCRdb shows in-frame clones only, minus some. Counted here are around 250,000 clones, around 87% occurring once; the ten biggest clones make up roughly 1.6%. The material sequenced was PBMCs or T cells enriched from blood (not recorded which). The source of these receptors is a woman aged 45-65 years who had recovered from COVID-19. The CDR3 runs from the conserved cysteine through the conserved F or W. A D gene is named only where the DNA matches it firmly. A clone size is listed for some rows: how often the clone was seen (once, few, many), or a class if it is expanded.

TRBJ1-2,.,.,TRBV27,CASSRKGGLGGGSYGYTF,TGTGCCAGCAGTCGAAAGGGGGGTCTGGGAGGGGGGAGCTATGGCTACACCTTC
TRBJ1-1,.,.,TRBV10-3,CAISEPNTEAFF,TGTGCCATCAGTGAGCCTAACACTGAAGCTTTCTTT
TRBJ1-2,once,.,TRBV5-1,CASSLETPGYGYTF,TGCGCCAGCAGCTTGGAAACACCGGGATATGGCTACACCTTC
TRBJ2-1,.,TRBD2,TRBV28,CASSSVGGSSYNEQFF,TGTGCCAGCAGTTCGGTGGGCGGGAGCTCCTACAATGAGCAGTTCTTC
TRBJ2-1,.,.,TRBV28,CASSLSGIAAYNEQFF,TGTGCCAGCAGTTTATCCGGTATAGCGGCCTACAATGAGCAGTTCTTC
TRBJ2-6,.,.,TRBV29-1,CSVHRLVAGANVLTF,TGCAGCGTACATAGACTAGTGGCTGGGGCCAACGTCCTGACTTTC
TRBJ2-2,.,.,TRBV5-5,CASSLGPAPNTGELFF,TGTGCCAGCAGCTTGGGGCCTGCCCCGAACACCGGGGAGCTGTTTTTT
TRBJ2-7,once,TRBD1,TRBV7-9,CASSLGGSDRGGKYF,TGTGCCAGCAGCTTAGGGGGCTCCGACAGGGGTGGGAAGTACTTC
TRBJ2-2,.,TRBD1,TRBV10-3,CAIRTDRGALFF,TGTGCCATCAGGACCGACAGGGGGGCGCTGTTTTTT
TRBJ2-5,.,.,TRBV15,CATSTLGGPQETQYF,TGTGCCACCAGCACGCTCGGGGGTCCCCAAGAGACCCAGTACTTC
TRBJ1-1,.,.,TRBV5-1,CASSFDRSQAFF,TGCGCCAGCAGCTTTGACAGGTCCCAAGCTTTCTTT
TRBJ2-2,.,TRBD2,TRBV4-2,CASSRTGTSVGELFF,TGTGCCAGCAGTCGCACCGGGACTAGCGTCGGGGAGCTGTTTTTT
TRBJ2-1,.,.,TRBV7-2,CASSVDSGSQFF,TGTGCCAGCAGCGTAGATAGCGGCAGCCAGTTCTTC
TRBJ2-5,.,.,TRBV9,CASSPDSQFQETQYF,TGTGCCAGCAGCCCGGACAGCCAGTTCCAAGAGACCCAGTACTTC
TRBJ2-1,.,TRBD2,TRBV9,CASSVLRTSGGSYNEQFF,TGTGCCAGCAGCGTATTAAGGACTAGCGGCGGCTCCTACAATGAGCAGTTCTTC
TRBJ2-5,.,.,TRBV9,CASSSGETQYF,TGTGCCAGCAGCTCAGGAGAGACCCAGTACTTC
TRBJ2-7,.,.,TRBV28,CASSFRLRTYEQYF,TGTGCCAGCAGTTTCAGGTTACGGACCTACGAGCAGTACTTC
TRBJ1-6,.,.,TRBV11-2,CASSLERDSPLHF,TGTGCCAGCAGCTTAGAGAGGGATTCACCCCTCCACTTT
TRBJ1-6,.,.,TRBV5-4,CASSLPGSSNSPLHF,TGTGCCAGCAGCCTACCGGGTTCCTCTAATTCACCCCTCCACTTT
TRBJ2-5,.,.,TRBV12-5,CASGLKWADDF,TGTGCTAGTGGTTTGAAATGGGCCGACGACTTC
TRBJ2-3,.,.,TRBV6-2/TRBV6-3,CASSYSGVTDTQYF,TGTGCCAGCAGTTACTCCGGGGTCACAGATACGCAGTATTTT
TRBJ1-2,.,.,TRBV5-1,CASSLSGPQGGRYTF,TGCGCCAGCAGCTTGTCAGGACCCCAGGGTGGGCGCTACACCTTC
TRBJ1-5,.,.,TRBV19,CASSKQGTQPQHF,TGTGCCAGTAGTAAGCAGGGAACTCAGCCCCAGCATTTT
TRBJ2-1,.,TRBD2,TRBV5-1,CASSLALAGGGNEQFF,TGCGCCAGCAGCTTGGCCTTAGCGGGAGGGGGGAATGAGCAGTTCTTC
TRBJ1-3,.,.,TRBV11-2,CASSLGVNSGNTIYF,TGTGCCAGCAGCTTAGGCGTGAACTCTGGAAACACCATATATTTT
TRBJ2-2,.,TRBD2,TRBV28,CASSGTSGRGTLSGELFF,TGTGCCAGCAGTGGGACTAGCGGGAGAGGCACTTTATCCGGGGAGCTGTTTTTT
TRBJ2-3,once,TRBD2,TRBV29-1,CSVGEVAGVGDTQYF,TGCAGCGTGGGGGAGGTGGCGGGAGTAGGAGATACGCAGTATTTT
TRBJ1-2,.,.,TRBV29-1,CSVEGQANYGYTF,TGCAGCGTTGAAGGGCAGGCTAACTATGGCTACACCTTC
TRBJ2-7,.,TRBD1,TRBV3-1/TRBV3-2,CASSQGDSGQGSYEQYF,TGTGCCAGCAGCCAAGGGGACTCGGGACAGGGCTCCTACGAGCAGTACTTC
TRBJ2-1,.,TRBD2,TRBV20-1,CSASYPSGDYNEQFF,TGCAGTGCTAGTTACCCTAGCGGAGATTACAATGAGCAGTTCTTC
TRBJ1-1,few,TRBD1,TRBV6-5,CASRRRTGLNTEAFF,TGTGCCAGCAGGAGGCGGACAGGCCTGAACACTGAAGCTTTCTTT
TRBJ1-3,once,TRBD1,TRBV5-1,CASSSTPTGAGNTIYF,TGCGCCAGCAGCTCCACCCCTACAGGGGCTGGAAACACCATATATTTT
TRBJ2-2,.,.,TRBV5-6,CASSQILSQGGWLTGELFF,TGTGCCAGCAGCCAAATACTATCACAGGGAGGGTGGTTGACCGGGGAGCTGTTTTTT
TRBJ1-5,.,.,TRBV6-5,CASSRSFEQPQHF,TGTGCCAGCAGCCGATCCTTTGAGCAGCCCCAGCATTTT
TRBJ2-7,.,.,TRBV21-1,CASSKVGCGSRMYEQYF,.
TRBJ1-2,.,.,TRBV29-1,CSTADSQYGYTF,TGCAGCACAGCGGACAGCCAATATGGCTACACCTTC
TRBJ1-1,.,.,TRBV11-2,CASSLVGRGRTEAFF,TGTGCCAGCAGCTTAGTAGGCAGGGGAAGAACTGAAGCTTTCTTT
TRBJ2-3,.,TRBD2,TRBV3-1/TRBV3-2,CASSLPGTSGGDTQYF,TGTGCCAGCAGCCTACCCGGGACTAGCGGGGGAGATACGCAGTATTTT
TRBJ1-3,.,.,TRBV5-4,CASSLAGSQENTIYF,TGTGCCAGCAGCTTGGCGGGGAGTCAGGAAAACACCATATATTTT
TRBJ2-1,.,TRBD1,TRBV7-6,CASSRGQTYNEQFF,TGTGCCAGCAGCCGGGGACAGACGTACAATGAGCAGTTCTTC
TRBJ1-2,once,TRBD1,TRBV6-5,CASSFGTGDGYTF,TGTGCCAGCAGTTTCGGGACAGGGGATGGCTACACCTTC
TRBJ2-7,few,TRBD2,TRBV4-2,CASSQSSGGAYEQYF,TGTGCCAGCAGCCAAAGTAGCGGGGGGGCCTACGAGCAGTACTTC
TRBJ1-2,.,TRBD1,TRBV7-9,CAASGTGASLDGYTF,TGTGCCGCATCCGGGACAGGGGCTTCATTAGATGGCTACACCTTC
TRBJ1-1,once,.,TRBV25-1,CASSRGQFSEAFF,TGTGCCAGCAGCCGGGGTCAATTTTCTGAAGCTTTCTTT
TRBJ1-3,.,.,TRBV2,CASTLFSGNTIYF,TGTGCCAGCACCTTATTCTCTGGAAACACCATATATTTT
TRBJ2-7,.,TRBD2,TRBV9,CASSAGLASYEQYF,TGTGCCAGCAGCGCGGGACTAGCCTCCTACGAGCAGTACTTC
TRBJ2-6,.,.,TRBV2,CASSQRPRVRSGANVLTF,TGTGCCAGCAGCCAAAGACCCCGGGTAAGGAGCGGGGCCAACGTCCTGACTTTC
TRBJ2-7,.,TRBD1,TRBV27,CATTTGGHEQYF,TGTGCCACGACGACAGGGGGCCACGAGCAGTACTTC
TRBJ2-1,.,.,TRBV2,CAGASEVANEQFF,TGTGCCGGGGCAAGCGAGGTGGCTAATGAGCAGTTCTTC
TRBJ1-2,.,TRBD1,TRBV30,CACSIGTGRRTSGYTF,TGTGCCTGTTCGATAGGGACAGGGAGAAGGACTAGTGGCTACACCTTC
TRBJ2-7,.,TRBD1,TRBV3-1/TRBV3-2,CASSQSFGQGRYKYF,TGTGCCAGCAGCCAGTCCTTCGGACAGGGACGCTATAAGTACTTC
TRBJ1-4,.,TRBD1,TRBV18,CASSPGTGNEKLFF,TGTGCCAGCTCACCAGGGACAGGGAATGAAAAACTGTTTTTT
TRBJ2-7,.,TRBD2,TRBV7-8,CASSLALGLAFYEQYF,TGTGCCAGCAGCTTAGCCCTGGGACTAGCGTTCTACGAGCAGTACTTC
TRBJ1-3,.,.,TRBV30,CAWSRREGNTIYF,TGTGCCTGGAGTCGCAGGGAAGGAAACACCATATATTTT
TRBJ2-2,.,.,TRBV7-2,CASSQSRAGELFF,TGTGCCAGCAGCCAAAGCCGCGCCGGGGAGCTGTTTTTT
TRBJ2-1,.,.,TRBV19,CASADMEGLDNEQFF,TGTGCCAGTGCTGACATGGAGGGCCTGGACAATGAGCAGTTCTTC
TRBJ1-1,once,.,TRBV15,CATGKGGTEAFF,TGTGCCACCGGAAAGGGAGGCACTGAAGCTTTCTTT
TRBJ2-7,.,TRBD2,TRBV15,CATSRDSLAGRTYEQYF,TGTGCCACCAGCAGAGATTCACTAGCGGGGAGAACTTACGAGCAGTACTTC
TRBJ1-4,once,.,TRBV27,CASSPRARGDSSEKLFF,TGTGCCAGCAGTCCCAGGGCTCGCGGGGATTCTAGCGAAAAACTGTTTTTT
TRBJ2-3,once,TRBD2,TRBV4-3,CASSQEPITFWRERTDTQYF,TGCGCCAGCAGCCAAGAACCGATTACCTTTTGGCGGGAGAGGACAGATACGCAGTATTTT